This T cell receptor (beta chain) is from a study of shared clonotypes between healthy human individuals. The germline V gene encodes CDR1 LNHDA and CDR2 SQIVND (reference sequence). The CDR3 contains 13 residues. V gave up 5 bases and J gave up 3 bases, with 10 bases separating them. At a deep level, the assay was run. Only in-frame clones appear in the TCRdb table, and some are missing; sequencing was by immunoSEQ multiplex PCR. Of about 2 million clones listed, about 95% were seen once; the top ten hold around 1.1%. Cells designated naive CD8 were CD45RO-negative and were positively selected for CCR7, with terminally differentiated effector memory CD45RA+ cells excluded.

The rearrangement uses TRBV19 and TRBJ1-2; no firm D call. The sequencing input was naive CD8+ T cells sorted from blood. The sequence derives from a man younger than 30 in good health. CDR3 DNA: TGTGCCAGTAGTCCCGCGTTGCACTATGGCTACACCTTC. Translated, it gives CASSPALHYGYTF.